One sample yielded the 21 T cell receptor beta chains listed below, sequenced in a study of shared T cell receptors in the human thymus. TCRdb keeps only in-frame clones here, not all; method: immunoSEQ multiplex PCR. The sample lists tens of thousands of clones, roughly 95% seen once, with around 0.035% in the top ten. The sequenced sample was thymocytes. The receptors were gathered from a human donor.

This clone has only a few counts. This chain uses TRBV4-3 with TRBJ1-6; tentative D call: TRBD1 (6 bases). Between the trimmed V and J ends, which lost 0 bases and 10 bases, there was a span of 19 bases. The V gene's germline CDR1 is LGHNA and CDR2 YSLEER. The CDR3 is 17 amino acids. Written as DNA, the CDR3 is TGCGCCAGCAGCCAAGATTTCCAGGCGGGGGGGCGATCACCCCTCCACTTT. Translated: CASSQDFQAGGRSPLHF.

The chain combines TRBV11-2 with TRBJ2-7, with D maybe TRBD1 (5 bases). This CDR3 has 15 residues. Germline values: CDR1 SGHAT, CDR2 FQNNGV. V lost 6 bases and J 4 bases, leaving 19 bases between the germline ends. DNA of the CDR3: TGTGCCAGCAGACAACACCATTCGACAGAGTACGAGCAGTACTTC. The encoded protein is CASRQHHSTEYEQYF. Full variable domain (rest looked up from reference TRBV11-2 and TRBJ2-7): EAGVAQSPRYKIIEKRQSVAFWCNPISGHATLYWYQQILGQGPKLLIQFQNNGVVDDSQLPKDRFSAERLKGVDSTLKIQPAKLEDSAVYLCASRQHHSTEYEQYFGPGTRLTVT.

This chain connects TRBV5-1 to TRBJ2-4; D is undetermined. V dropped 0 bases and J dropped 12 bases, with 13 bases sitting between them. Germline V gene data show CDR1 as SGHRS and CDR2 as YFSETQ. CDR3 length: 13 amino acids. The CDR3 loop reads CASSLVPLDNQYF. CDR3 DNA sequence: TGCGCCAGCAGCTTGGTTCCGCTAGACAATCAGTACTTC.

The chain joins TRBV5-1 to TRBJ2-5; 7 bases fit TRBD2. Germline CDR1 is SGHRS and CDR2 is YFSETQ. The CDR3 is 16 residues long. J was trimmed by 1 base and V by 0 bases; bases with no gene match: 6. The CDR3 here is CASSLVAGVRQETQYF. In DNA, the CDR3 is TGCGCCAGCAGCTTGGTTGCGGGGGTCCGCCAAGAGACCCAGTACTTC.

This chain uses TRBV12-2 with TRBJ2-2; TRBD2 is taken as the D call from the table, unchecked against the DNA. TRBV12-2 is a pseudogene locus. This CDR3 has 16 amino acids. CDR3 DNA: TGTGCAAGTCGCTTTCCCCCTAGCGGGGGTTGCGGGGAGCTGTTTTTT. Protein: CASRFPPSGGCGELFF.

This clone has just one count. The chain links TRBV6-1 to TRBJ2-7, with D unresolved. The V end was cut by 2 bases, the J end by 12 bases, with 8 bases between. CDR3 length: 10 amino acids. Germline loops: CDR1 MNHNS, CDR2 SASEGT. CDR3 DNA: TGTGCCAGCAGTGAACTATGTCGGTACTTC. Translating gives CASSELCRYF.

The chain couples TRBV15 to TRBJ1-6; D possibly corresponds to TRBD1 (5 bases). The CDR3 has 15 residues. V was cut by 3 bases and J by 5 bases, with 11 bases left in between. Looked up from germline, CDR1 is LNHNV and CDR2 is YYDKDF (reference sequence). DNA of the CDR3: TGTGCCACCAGCAGTTCTGAGGGGAATAATTCACCCCTCCACTTT. Protein: CATSSSEGNNSPLHF.

This chain uses TRBV7-3 with TRBJ2-7, with 8 bases that match TRBD1. Germline lookup yields CDR1 SGHTA and CDR2 FQGTGA. This CDR3 region has 14 residues. J was trimmed by 6 bases and V by 5 bases; bases with no gene match: 9. The CDR3 loop reads CASSLNPRGREQYF. CDR3 in DNA: TGTGCCAGCAGCCTTAACCCCAGGGGGCGCGAGCAGTACTTC.

This CDR3 is CASSRTGRNTGELFF. In nucleotides, the CDR3 is TGCGCCAGCAGCCGGACAGGGAGGAACACCGGGGAGCTGTTTTTT. The chain carries TRBV4-3 and TRBJ2-2; TRBD1 matches 8 bases. Germline V CDR1 and CDR2: LGHNA, YSLEER. The CDR3 extends over 15 amino acids. The trim removed 4 bases at V and 1 base at J, leaving 2 bases unmatched.

This rearrangement joins TRBV27 to TRBJ1-6, with D uncertain. Trimming took 1 base from V and 4 from J, leaving 8 bases between them. The CDR3 extends over 15 amino acids. The germline gives CDR1 MNHEY, CDR2 SMNVEV (reference sequence). The DNA for the CDR3 is TGTGCCAGCAGTTTATGGGCCGCTTATAATTCACCCCTCCACTTT. This translates into CASSLWAAYNSPLHF.

A single count supports this clone. The V and J genes are TRBV13 and TRBJ2-3, with D hard to call. Germline loops: CDR1 PRHDT, CDR2 FYEKMQ (reference sequence). Trimming left V 0 bases short and J 0 bases short, with 13 bases between. The CDR3 has 17 amino acids. The CDR3 reads CASSLGTFASSTDTQYF. CDR3 nucleotide sequence: TGTGCCAGCAGCTTAGGGACTTTTGCCTCCAGCACAGATACGCAGTATTTT.

The chain couples TRBV2 to TRBJ1-6, with D tentatively TRBD1 (5 bases). Trimming pared 6 bases from V and 9 bases from J, leaving 15 bases between. Per the germline V gene, CDR1 is SNHLY and CDR2 is FYNNEI. CDR3 length: 14 amino acids. This chain's CDR3 is CASSEGTQGSPLHF. CDR3 bases: TGTGCCAGCAGCGAGGGGACCCAGGGTTCACCCCTCCACTTT.

The CDR3 nucleotides read TGTGCCAGCAGTTTCCCAGGGAAAGAGACCCAGTACTTC. Protein sequence: CASSFPGKETQYF. The chain carries TRBV6-5 and TRBJ2-5, with D possibly TRBD1 on 5 matching bases. In germline, CDR1 is MNHEY, CDR2 SVGAGI. The CDR3 length is 13 residues. The V end lost 4 bases, the J end lost 3 bases, and 9 bases lay between the germline ends.

The chain carries TRBV5-1 and TRBJ2-2; 13 bases agree with TRBD2. The CDR3 totals 18 residues. J lost 1 base, V lost 3 bases, and 6 bases had no gene match. The germline CDR1 and CDR2 sequences are SGHRS and YFSETQ. Here the CDR3 DNA reads TGCGCCAGCAGCTGGACTAGCGGGGGCCCCAAGAACACCGGGGAGCTGTTTTTT. It codes for CASSWTSGGPKNTGELFF. Drawing the rest from reference TRBV5-1 and TRBJ2-2, the complete variable domain is KAGVTQTPRYLIKTRGQQVTLSCSPISGHRSVSWYQQTPGQGLQFLFEYFSETQRNKGNFPGRFSGRQFSNSRSEMNVSTLELGDSALYLCASSWTSGGPKNTGELFFGEGSRLTVL.

The chain links TRBV5-1 to TRBJ2-7; 9 nucleotides match TRBD1. V dropped 0 bases and J dropped 1; count of bases not matched to a gene: 8. Germline CDR1 and CDR2: SGHRS and YFSETQ. The CDR3 contains 17 residues. The CDR3 is CASSLATGGKTSYEQYF. The CDR3 bases are TGCGCCAGCAGCTTGGCGACAGGGGGTAAGACATCCTACGAGCAGTACTTC.

The chain is built from TRBV12-5 and TRBJ2-7, with TRBD1 as a possible D gene (5 bases). The CDR3 is 16 residues long. Germline V lookup: CDR1 LGHNT, CDR2 FRNRAP. V was pared by 3 bases and J by 2 bases, with 17 bases between. DNA for the CDR3: TGTGCTAGTGGTTTCTCCGTGGACACACTGGCCTACGAGCAGTACTTC. Residues: CASGFSVDTLAYEQYF.

J is TRBJ2-5 and V is TRBV4-2, with TRBD2 matching 11 bases. The J call could be wrong; TRBJ2-7 is a better fit for the DNA end. The CDR3 totals 18 residues. Per the germline V gene, CDR1 is LGHNA and CDR2 is YNFKEQ. As DNA, the CDR3 is TGTGCCAGCAGCCAAGATTCCCCCGGGACTAGCGGAACCTACGAGCAGTACTTC. It specifies CASSQDSPGTSGTYEQYF.

The gene calls are TRBV11-2 and TRBJ1-1, with D perhaps matching TRBD1 (5 bases). The germline CDR1 and CDR2 sequences are SGHAT and FQNNGV. The CDR3 consists of 15 residues. V gave up 4 bases and J gave up 5 bases, with 17 bases separating them. CDR3 DNA sequence: TGTGCCAGCAGCTCCCGGAAGGGGACGGGAACTGAAGCTTTCTTT. It specifies CASSSRKGTGTEAFF. The whole variable domain, filled in from reference TRBV11-2 and TRBJ1-1, reads EAGVAQSPRYKIIEKRQSVAFWCNPISGHATLYWYQQILGQGPKLLIQFQNNGVVDDSQLPKDRFSAERLKGVDSTLKIQPAKLEDSAVYLCASSSRKGTGTEAFFGQGTRLTVV.

The genes are TRBV27 and TRBJ1-5, with D maybe TRBD1 (5 bases). Germline V gives CDR1 MNHEY, CDR2 SMNVEV (reference sequence). The ends were cut back, 3 bases at V and 3 bases at J, with 9 bases in the middle. CDR3 size: 14 residues. CDR3 sequence (DNA): TGTGCCAGCAGTTTCGAGGGGTACAATCAGCCCCAGCATTTT. Its translation: CASSFEGYNQPQHF.

The chain recombines TRBV29-1 with TRBJ1-1, with D possibly being TRBD1 (5 bases). The CDR3 has 12 amino acids. Germline V gives CDR1 SQVTM, CDR2 ANQGSEA. Trimming cost V 7 bases and J 1 base, with 10 bases left between them. In DNA form, the CDR3 reads TGCAGCGCGGGACCTACGAACACTGAAGCTTTCTTT. Protein product: CSAGPTNTEAFF. Combining the CDR3 with reference TRBV29-1 and TRBJ1-1 gives the whole variable domain SAVISQKPSRDICQRGTSLTIQCQVDSQVTMMFWYRQQPGQSLTLIATANQGSEATYESGFVIDKFPISRPNLTFSTLTVSNMSPEDSSIYLCSAGPTNTEAFFGQGTRLTVV.

The chain's CDR3 is CASSRPTGTSARRHISYEQYF. The CDR3 bases are TGTGCCAGCAGCAGACCAACCGGGACTAGCGCCCGTAGACACATATCCTACGAGCAGTACTTC. The chain links TRBV2 to TRBJ2-7; 10 nucleotides match TRBD2. V shed 6 bases and J 1 base; nucleotides not matched to a gene: 24. Germline CDR1 SNHLY, CDR2 FYNNEI. CDR3 length equals 21 residues.